The clone carrying this T cell receptor (beta chain) was seen ten or more times. Its matching antigen is unknown. TCRdb reprocessed the 5' RACE reads via MiXCR and lists one record per CDR3 protein. The sample lists 200,000 to 300,000 distinct CDR3 sequences, around 10% occurring once. The length of the CDR3 is 11 residues. V was shortened by 8 bases and J by 10 bases, with 14 bases between the two germline ends. Per germline, CDR1 MNHEY and CDR2 SMNVEV (reference sequence). The data derive from a study of CD8 T cells in ankylosing spondylitis. Whole-study results and caveats: Reportedly, matched ankylosing spondylitis synovial fluid was significantly enriched for disease-linked clones.

The source material was blood, either unsorted or a sorted T cell fraction (not recorded which). The sequence came from a male donor with ankylosing spondylitis or in good health (not recorded which). This rearrangement joins TRBV27 to TRBJ1-1; D call uncertain. The CDR3 loop reads CASVDWPVAFF. The CDR3 DNA sequence: TGTGCCAGCGTTGATTGGCCAGTAGCTTTCTTT.